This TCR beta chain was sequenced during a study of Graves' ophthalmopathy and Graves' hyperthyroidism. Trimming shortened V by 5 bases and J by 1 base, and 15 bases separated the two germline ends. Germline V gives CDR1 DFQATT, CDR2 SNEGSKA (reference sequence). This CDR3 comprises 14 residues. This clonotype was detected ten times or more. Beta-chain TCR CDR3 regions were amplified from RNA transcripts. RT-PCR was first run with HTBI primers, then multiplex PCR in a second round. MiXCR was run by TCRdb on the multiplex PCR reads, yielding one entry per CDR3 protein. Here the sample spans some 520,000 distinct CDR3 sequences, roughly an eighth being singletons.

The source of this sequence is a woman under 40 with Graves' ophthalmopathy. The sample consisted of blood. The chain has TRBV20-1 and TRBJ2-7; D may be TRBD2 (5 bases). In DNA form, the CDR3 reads TGCAGTGCTCCCGGCGGGTTACGGTCCTACGAGCAGTACTTC. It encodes CSAPGGLRSYEQYF.